A selection of T cell receptor beta chains follows, all from one sample in a study of beta chain features in type 1 diabetes. Some clones are missing from TCRdb's copy, which holds only in-frame ones; the method was immunoSEQ multiplex PCR. The sample contains hundreds of thousands of clones, roughly 15% of which appear only once. Sequenced material: naive CD4+ T cells from blood. These receptors all come from a woman between 18 and 30 years old in good health. Both conserved end residues are part of each CDR3. D genes are given only for firm matches. Clone size, where shown, is once, few, many, or a class for clones that have expanded.

j_call,v_call,d_call,clone_size,cdr3_aa,cdr3_nt
TRBJ2-5,TRBV7-2,TRBD2,-,CASSLALLAGVTETQYF,TGTGCCAGCAGCTTAGCTTTGCTAGCGGGAGTAACTGAGACCCAGTACTTC
TRBJ2-7,TRBV6-5,-,few,CASSSEGRLLYF,TGTGCCAGCAGTTCGGAAGGGAGGCTCCTTTACTTC
TRBJ2-1,TRBV7-9,TRBD2,few,CASSLTWGLAGPNEQFF,TGTGCCAGCAGCTTAACTTGGGGACTAGCGGGACCCAATGAGCAGTTCTTC
TRBJ1-1,TRBV5-4,-,few,CASSLGSVLGHHEAFF,TGTGCCAGCAGCTTGGGTAGTGTGTTGGGGCATCATGAAGCTTTCTTT
TRBJ2-7,TRBV19,TRBD2,few,CASGSSGRFYEQYF,TGTGCCAGTGGAAGTAGCGGGAGGTTCTACGAGCAGTACTTC
TRBJ2-5,TRBV25-1,-,-,CASSQGRSRTQYF,TGTGCCAGCAGCCAGGGGAGGTCACGGACCCAGTACTTC
TRBJ2-7,TRBV4-2,-,few,CASSQVSVFKGQYF,TGTGCCAGCAGCCAAGTGTCAGTGTTTAAGGGGCAGTACTTC
TRBJ2-3,TRBV18,-,few,CASSQLAHAFRGADTQYF,TGTGCCAGCTCACAACTCGCTCACGCGTTCAGGGGCGCAGATACGCAGTATTTT
TRBJ2-3,TRBV9,-,-,CASSVDPQQDTQYF,TGTGCCAGCAGCGTGGACCCTCAACAAGATACGCAGTATTTT
TRBJ2-5,TRBV10-3,-,-,CASSAYFQETQYF,TGTGCCAGCAGTGCTTACTTCCAAGAGACCCAGTACTTC
TRBJ2-6,TRBV10-3,-,-,CAISEQAGANVLTF,TGTGCCATCAGTGAACAGGCTGGGGCCAACGTCCTGACTTTC
TRBJ1-6,TRBV27,-,-,CASSLWAGVDSPLHF,TGTGCCAGCAGTTTGTGGGCAGGGGTAGATTCACCCCTCCACTTT
TRBJ2-1,TRBV7-9,TRBD2,-,CASRARTSGTIDNEQFF,TGTGCCAGCAGGGCTAGGACTAGCGGGACCATCGACAATGAGCAGTTCTTC
TRBJ2-7,TRBV11-2,-,few,CASSFQSVSYEQYF,TGTGCCAGCAGCTTTCAAAGCGTAAGCTACGAGCAGTACTTC
TRBJ2-7,TRBV5-4,-,few,CASSLSGVHDEQYF,TGTGCCAGCAGCTTGTCGGGAGTCCACGATGAGCAGTACTTC
TRBJ1-2,TRBV5-6,TRBD1,-,CASSSPTGGYGYTF,TGTGCCAGCAGCTCACCGACAGGGGGCTATGGCTACACCTTC
TRBJ1-2,TRBV10-3,-,few,CAISFMEANYGYTF,TGTGCCATCAGCTTCATGGAAGCTAACTATGGCTACACCTTC
TRBJ1-4,TRBV28,-,few,CASRGAGWDEKLFF,TGTGCCAGCAGGGGCGCTGGGTGGGATGAAAAACTGTTTTTT
TRBJ2-5,TRBV7-9,TRBD2,-,CASSLAGVRETQYF,TGTGCCAGCAGCCTAGCGGGAGTGCGGGAGACCCAGTACTTC
TRBJ2-1,TRBV7-3,TRBD2,-,CASSRTSAKANEQFF,TGTGCCAGCAGCAGGACTAGCGCTAAGGCAAATGAGCAGTTCTTC
TRBJ2-3,TRBV6-5,-,few,CASSSRGAQYF,TGTGCCAGCAGTTCTCGCGGGGCGCAGTATTTT
TRBJ2-5,TRBV11-2,TRBD1,-,CASSFLRDRGLETQYF,TGTGCCAGCAGTTTTTTGCGGGACAGGGGGCTGGAGACCCAGTACTTC
TRBJ2-1,TRBV11-2,-,-,CARGHPGSVEQFF,TGTGCCAGGGGGCATCCGGGGTCTGTTGAGCAGTTCTTC
TRBJ2-7,TRBV7-2,TRBD2,-,CASSSSGSVTYEQYF,TGTGCCAGCAGCTCCAGCGGGAGCGTAACTTACGAGCAGTACTTC
TRBJ1-2,TRBV28,-,-,CASSLLAGDYGYTF,TGTGCCAGCAGTTTATTGGCTGGGGACTATGGCTACACCTTC
TRBJ1-2,TRBV7-9,-,-,CASSLNRENYGYTF,TGTGCCAGCAGCTTAAACAGAGAGAACTATGGCTACACCTTC
TRBJ2-1,TRBV18,TRBD1,-,CASSRDRYSYNEQFF,TGTGCCAGCTCACGGGACAGGTACTCCTACAATGAGCAGTTCTTC
TRBJ2-2,TRBV4-2,TRBD1,few,CASSQEDRGGTGELFF,TGTGCCAGCAGCCAAGAGGACAGGGGAGGGACCGGGGAGCTGTTTTTT
TRBJ2-1,TRBV28,-,-,CASRMALNEQFF,TGTGCCAGCAGGATGGCTTTGAATGAGCAGTTCTTC
TRBJ2-7,TRBV29-1,TRBD2,few,CSVGGTGLAGKIDEQYF,TGCAGCGTTGGGGGAACAGGACTAGCGGGAAAGATCGACGAGCAGTACTTC
TRBJ1-4,TRBV15,-,few,CATSRKGDNEKLFF,TGTGCCACCAGCAGGAAGGGAGATAATGAAAAACTGTTTTTT
TRBJ2-2,TRBV7-2,TRBD1,-,CASRADRANTGELFF,TGTGCCAGCAGGGCCGACAGGGCGAACACCGGGGAGCTGTTTTTT
TRBJ2-5,TRBV29-1,TRBD1,-,CSVGQGETQYF,TGCAGCGTCGGACAGGGGGAGACCCAGTACTTC
TRBJ2-4,TRBV4-3,-,-,CASSQEYGKNIQYF,TGCGCCAGCAGCCAAGAATACGGAAAAAACATTCAGTACTTC
TRBJ2-3,TRBV4-3,-,once,CASSQRGNTDTQYF,TGCGCCAGCAGCCAACGGGGGAACACAGATACGCAGTATTTT
TRBJ1-2,TRBV14,-,few,CASSLPGTSDYTF,TGTGCCAGCAGCCTCCCCGGGACATCGGATTACACCTTC
TRBJ1-1,TRBV27,TRBD1,few,CASSHRGRDTEAFF,TGTGCCAGCAGTCACAGGGGGCGGGACACTGAAGCTTTCTTT
TRBJ2-3,TRBV9,-,-,CASSGTVSTDTQYF,TGTGCCAGCAGCGGGACTGTTAGCACAGATACGCAGTATTTT
TRBJ1-5,TRBV4-2,-,few,CASSPYSLSRVDNQPQHF,TGTGCCAGCAGCCCATACTCCCTCTCGCGTGTGGACAATCAGCCCCAGCATTTT
TRBJ1-1,TRBV13,-,few,CASSSPLQGNTEAFF,TGTGCCAGCAGCTCCCCCCTACAGGGGAACACTGAAGCTTTCTTT
TRBJ2-3,TRBV7-9,-,-,CASSLAGRGDTQYF,TGTGCCAGCAGCTTAGCGGGCAGGGGCGATACGCAGTATTTT
TRBJ2-5,TRBV15,-,-,CATSLATQETQYF,TGTGCCACCAGCCTGGCGACACAAGAGACCCAGTACTTC
TRBJ2-3,TRBV5-4,-,-,CASSPGADTQYF,TGTGCCAGCAGCCCCGGGGCGGATACGCAGTATTTT
TRBJ2-6,TRBV10-3,TRBD1,few,CAIRAGQGASGANVLTF,TGTGCCATCAGAGCGGGACAGGGGGCATCTGGGGCCAACGTCCTGACTTTC
TRBJ2-7,TRBV7-2,TRBD2,-,CASSSPSGTSGYYEQYF,TGTGCCAGCAGCTCCCCGTCCGGGACTAGCGGTTACTACGAGCAGTACTTC
TRBJ2-1,TRBV4-3,-,-,CASSQGGSSNNEQFF,TGCGCCAGCAGCCAGGGGGGATCATCAAACAATGAGCAGTTCTTC
TRBJ1-2,TRBV28,-,-,CASSPLGDGYTF,TGTGCCAGCAGTCCCCTGGGAGATGGCTACACCTTC
TRBJ1-1,TRBV7-2,TRBD1,-,CASSLFWTGGNGAEAFF,TGTGCCAGCAGCTTATTTTGGACAGGGGGAAATGGGGCTGAAGCTTTCTTT
TRBJ2-1,TRBV4-1,-,few,CASSPWFDPSSYNEQFF,TGCGCCAGCAGCCCGTGGTTCGACCCCAGCTCCTACAATGAGCAGTTCTTC
TRBJ2-3,TRBV20-1,-,few,CSARVTRDYF,TGCAGTGCTAGAGTAACCCGCGACTATTTT
TRBJ2-5,TRBV7-9,-,few,CASSAHRVETQYF,TGTGCCAGCAGCGCCCACAGGGTTGAGACCCAGTACTTC
TRBJ2-7,TRBV4-3,TRBD2,few,CASSQDRVAGELYEQYF,TGCGCCAGCAGCCAAGATCGTGTAGCGGGAGAACTATACGAGCAGTACTTC
TRBJ2-1,TRBV10-3,TRBD2,-,CAIPGEGGEQFF,TGTGCCATCCCGGGGGAGGGTGGGGAGCAGTTCTTC
TRBJ1-1,TRBV11-2,TRBD1,few,CASSSTGDTEAFF,TGTGCCAGCAGCTCGACAGGGGACACTGAAGCTTTCTTT
TRBJ1-1,TRBV29-1,TRBD1,-,CSVAQGAGTEAFF,TGCAGCGTAGCACAGGGGGCGGGAACTGAAGCTTTCTTT
TRBJ1-2,TRBV19,-,few,CASSIGPTPIYGYTF,TGTGCCAGTAGTATCGGACCGACCCCGATCTATGGCTACACCTTC
TRBJ2-7,TRBV7-8,TRBD1,few,CASSPTAGTGGVGEQYF,TGTGCCAGCAGCCCAACCGCCGGGACAGGGGGAGTGGGGGAGCAGTACTTC